Described below is a single T cell receptor (beta chain) sequence and its context. Its antigen is unknown. Unexposed donor CD4+ T cells date from about 2011-2018, before the COVID-19 pandemic. Germline CDR1 LNHDA, CDR2 SQIVND (reference sequence). Trimming pared 3 bases from V and 7 bases from J, leaving 16 bases between. The CDR3 is 15 residues long. This record belongs to a study of CD4 T cells in relation to SARS-CoV-2 and coronaviruses. The overall study: Crossreactive spike epitopes shared across donors were mapped to their HLA restriction. The study, taken as a whole, reports: Monoreactive clones expanded significantly more to SARS-CoV-2 than crossreactive clones did.

Uncultured naive and memory CD4+ T cells supplied DNA for deep TCR-beta sequencing. TCRdb's copy holds only in-frame clones and misses some; the assay was immunoSEQ multiplex PCR. The sample lists tens of thousands of clones; around 93% were seen once. This clonotype was sampled from a human donor in good health. The chain links TRBV19 to TRBJ2-1, with a possible D match to TRBD1 (5 bases). Sequences were obtained from naive CD4+ T cells from PBMCs. Sample subset: naive CD4+ T cells isolated by negative enrichment. CDR3 sequence (DNA): TGTGCCAGTAGTATGGTGGGGCCCACGATGAATGAGCAGTTCTTC. Translation gives CASSMVGPTMNEQFF. Looking up the rest from reference TRBV19 and TRBJ2-1 gives the full variable domain: DGGITQSPKYLFRKEGQNVTLSCEQNLNHDAMYWYRQDPGQGLRLIYYSQIVNDFQKGDIAEGYSVSREKKESFPLTVTSAQKNPTAFYLCASSMVGPTMNEQFFGPGTRLTVL.